This T cell receptor beta chain comes out of a study of cytomegalovirus exposure and HLA in healthy donors. The study's findings and limits: Earlier analysis found most TCR beta V segments productive about 87% or about 30% of the time.

About this clone: Its specificity is unknown.

This CDR3 region has 16 residues. Trimming cost V 6 bases and J 2 bases; bases outside gene matches: 9. The V gene's germline CDR1 is SGHAT and CDR2 FQNNGV. Primers for the PCR totalled 60 Vbeta and 13 Jbeta. Clones were sequenced by immunoSEQ multiplex PCR, and TCRdb holds only the in-frame ones, with some missing. Seen here are some 150,000 clones, around four fifths observed once, and the top ten hold around 1.3%. Sequenced input: PBMCs. The chain employs TRBV11-2 and TRBJ2-1; TRBD1 aligns across 8 bases. This TCR came from a woman in her forties or fifties in good health and CMV-seronegative. The CDR3 DNA sequence: TGTGCCAGCAGGCGTCTGGCAGGGGGCCCCTACAATGAGCAGTTCTTC. The encoded protein is CASRRLAGGPYNEQFF.